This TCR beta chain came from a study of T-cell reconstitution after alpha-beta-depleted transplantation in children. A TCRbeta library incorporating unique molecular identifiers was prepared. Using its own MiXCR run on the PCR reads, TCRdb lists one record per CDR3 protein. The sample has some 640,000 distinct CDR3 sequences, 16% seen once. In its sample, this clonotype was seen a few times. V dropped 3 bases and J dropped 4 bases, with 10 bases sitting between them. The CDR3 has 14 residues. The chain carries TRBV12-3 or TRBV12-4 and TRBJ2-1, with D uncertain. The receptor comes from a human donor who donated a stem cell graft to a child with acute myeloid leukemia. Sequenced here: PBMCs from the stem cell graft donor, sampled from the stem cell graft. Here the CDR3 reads CASSLSVKYNEQFF. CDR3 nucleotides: TGTGCCAGCAGTTTGTCGGTCAAGTACAATGAGCAGTTCTTC.